The T cell receptor beta chain described here comes from a study of cytomegalovirus exposure and HLA in healthy donors. Study-wide results and limits: The productive fraction for most TCR beta V segments was about 90% or about 30% in an earlier analysis.

Germline CDR1 reads SEHNR; CDR2 reads FQNEAQ (reference sequence). Trimming shortened V by 6 bases and J by 9 bases, and 14 bases separated the two germline ends. CDR3 length equals 12 residues. Though probably carrying unrecorded immune exposures, donors were nominally healthy at sampling. A remark on this clone: No antigen is known for it.

The primer mix had 60 Vbeta and 13 Jbeta primers. The method was immunoSEQ multiplex PCR; TCRdb's version includes in-frame clones alone and lacks a portion of them. The sample carries roughly 150,000 clones, approximately 78% recorded once. Sequenced input: PBMCs. The receptor comes from a middle-aged woman in good health and CMV-seropositive. The chain has TRBV7-9 and TRBJ2-5; D unresolved. The CDR3 nucleotides read TGTGCCAGCAGTTCTCCACACCCCGCCCAGTACTTC. The encoded protein is CASSSPHPAQYF.